This T cell receptor beta chain was observed in a study of T cell repertoires in cytomegalovirus infection (dated by TCRdb to between 2019 and 2020). Background on the whole study: The peptide stimulations were aimed at well-studied HLA-B-restricted epitopes as well as recently identified HLA-C-restricted CMV epitopes, whose presentation resists viral immunomodulation. The HLA type of each donor mattered for the analysis, because public TCR beta signatures pointed to carriage of CMV infection along with the matching HLA type. Findings and caveats that apply to the study as a whole: The ex vivo response was dominated by HLA-C-restricted CMV-specific TCR beta clonotypes, which also provided the single most frequent clonotype in two of eight donors. In both this cohort and an independent cohort of 350 to 400 donors, the cumulative frequency of public TCR beta family members distinguished carriers of CMV infection plus the relevant HLA type.

The meaning of the sample's treatment or condition label: in vitro stimulation with specific CMV peptide epitopes to enrich CMV-specific T cells. The V and J ends are trimmed by 0 bases and 1 base, leaving 6 bases between them. The germline V gene (reference sequence) provides CDR1 SEHNR and CDR2 FQNEAQ. The CDR3 goes from the cysteine to the phenylalanine over 14 residues. Here the CDR3 DNA is all that survives: 42 bases in frame from base 1. There are many counts of this clonotype. Its antigen is currently not known. It has no much larger one-base neighbor in the sample; base qualities were not kept. Sequencing took place on an Illumina HiSeq 1500. Clones were called with MiXCR by TCRdb after fastp trimmed the public reads at Q25, and only in-frame beta chains were retained. Each entry is one CDR3 protein sequence, shown with its most common DNA and genes. Here the sample has about 890,000 distinct CDR3 sequences; approximately 33% occur a single time. Under 15% of the sample belongs to the ten largest clones.

In this chain, TRBV7-9 is recombined with TRBJ1-1; the D gene cannot be resolved reliably. Sequenced here: cultured CD8+ T cells from PBMCs, sampled from culture after CMV antigen stimulation. This TCR was recovered from a human donor in good health (CMV status not recorded). Some clones in this sample may be carry-over from other donors' samples. The base sequence is TGTGCCAGCAGCTTAGCCGTGAGGAACACTGAAGCTTTCTTT. Its translation reads: CASSLAVRNTEAFF.